This T cell receptor beta chain was found in a study of T cells in Graves' hyperthyroidism and ophthalmopathy. About the study: Peripheral blood was drawn at first diagnosis, prior to all treatment. Overall study results and limits: The model's output predicted ophthalmopathy at a median of roughly 6 months prior to onset.

Patients aged 18 to 65 had newly diagnosed hyperthyroidism lasting under 2 months. Amplified TCR beta CDR3 regions came from RNA transcripts. First-round RT-PCR with HTBI primers amplified the TCR CDR3 region. A single record per CDR3 protein comes from TCRdb applying MiXCR to the multiplex PCR reads. The sample holds 700,000 or so distinct CDR3 sequences, 15% to 20% seen once. This clonotype was observed at least ten times. What it binds is unknown. There are 15 residues in the CDR3. Germline CDR1 MNHEY, CDR2 SVGEGT. V lost 6 bases, J lost 1 base, and 7 bases stayed unmatched. Sequenced sample: blood. The chain recombines TRBV6-2 or TRBV6-3 with TRBJ2-3; 7 nucleotides align to TRBD1. The TCR comes from a young man with Graves' hyperthyroidism. The DNA for the CDR3 is TGTGCCAGCAGCTTGGGGACAGTCCGCACAGATACGCAGTATTTT. Its translation is CASSLGTVRTDTQYF.